The present T cell receptor (beta chain) was sequenced within a study of CD8+CD57+ T cells in acquired aplastic anemia. In the case of this clonotype: Its antigen remains unknown.

According to the study, genomic DNA was the template for TCR beta VDJ and CDR3 profiling. In TCRdb, the reads were re-called with MiXCR into one record per CDR3 protein. The sample has hundreds of thousands of distinct CDR3 sequences, about two thirds seen once. From germline, CDR1 is SQVTM and CDR2 ANQGSEA. V was pared by 6 bases and J by 3 bases, with 26 bases between. This CDR3 comprises 17 residues. Regarding the study as a whole: There were some 30 CD8+ CDR3 sequences that occurred in both patients and controls.

This chain joins TRBV29-1 and TRBJ1-2; D uncertain. The specimen was sorted CD4+, CD8+, or CD8+CD57+ T cells (not recorded which) from PBMCs. The source is a human donor in good health, serving as a control. CDR3 region: CSVHDGKLPIPYYGYTF. The CDR3, as DNA: TGCAGCGTACACGACGGAAAACTACCTATCCCCTACTATGGCTACACCTTC.